This T cell receptor beta chain was identified in a study of T cells in Graves' hyperthyroidism and ophthalmopathy. Study information: Blood from the periphery was taken at initial diagnosis, before any treatment. Study-wide results and caveats: Ophthalmopathy and stable hyperthyroidism were separated by a 13 V-J model.

On this clonotype: Its antigen is unknown.

Germline-derived CDR1 and CDR2 are MNHNS and SASEGT. V was clipped by 5 bases and J by 4 bases; unmatched bases: 8. The CDR3 has 16 amino acids. Regions amplified from RNA transcripts were the TCR beta CDR3 regions. During a first-round RT-PCR of the TCR CDR3, the HTBI primer set was used. Each CDR3 protein is one row after TCRdb ran MiXCR on the multiplex PCR reads. The table has some 650,000 distinct CDR3 sequences, roughly 15% seen once. The source material was blood. The TCR sequence derives from a middle-aged woman with Graves' ophthalmopathy. This chain joins TRBV6-1 and TRBJ1-5; 10 bases agree with TRBD1. CDR3 region: CASSLSRTGGNQPQHF. The CDR3 bases are TGTGCCAGCAGTCTCTCTAGGACAGGGGGAAATCAGCCCCAGCATTTT.